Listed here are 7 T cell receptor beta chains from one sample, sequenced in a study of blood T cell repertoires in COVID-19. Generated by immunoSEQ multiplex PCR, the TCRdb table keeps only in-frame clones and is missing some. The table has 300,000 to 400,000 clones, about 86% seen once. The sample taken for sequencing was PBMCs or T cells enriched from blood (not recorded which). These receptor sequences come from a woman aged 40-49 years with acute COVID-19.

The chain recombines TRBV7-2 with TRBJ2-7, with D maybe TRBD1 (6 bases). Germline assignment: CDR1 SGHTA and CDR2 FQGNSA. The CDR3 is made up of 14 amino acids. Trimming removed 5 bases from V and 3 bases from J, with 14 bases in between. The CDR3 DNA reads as TGTGCCAGCAGCCGCAGGACAGACCGCTACGAGCAGTACTTC. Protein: CASSRRTDRYEQYF.

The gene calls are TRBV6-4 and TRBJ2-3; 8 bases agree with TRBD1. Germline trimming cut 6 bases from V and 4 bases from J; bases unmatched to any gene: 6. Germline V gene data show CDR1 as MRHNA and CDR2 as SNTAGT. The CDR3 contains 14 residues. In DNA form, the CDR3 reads TGTGCCAGCAGCAGCGACAGGGGCGCAGATACGCAGTATTTT. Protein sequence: CASSSDRGADTQYF.

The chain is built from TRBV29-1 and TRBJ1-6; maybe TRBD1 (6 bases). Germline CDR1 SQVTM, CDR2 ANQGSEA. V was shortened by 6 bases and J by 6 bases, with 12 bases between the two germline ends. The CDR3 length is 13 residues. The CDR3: CSVWDNPNSPLHF. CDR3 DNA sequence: TGCAGCGTCTGGGACAACCCTAATTCACCCCTCCACTTT. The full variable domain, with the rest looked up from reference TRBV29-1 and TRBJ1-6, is SAVISQKPSRDICQRGTSLTIQCQVDSQVTMMFWYRQQPGQSLTLIATANQGSEATYESGFVIDKFPISRPNLTFSTLTVSNMSPEDSSIYLCSVWDNPNSPLHFGNGTRLTVT.

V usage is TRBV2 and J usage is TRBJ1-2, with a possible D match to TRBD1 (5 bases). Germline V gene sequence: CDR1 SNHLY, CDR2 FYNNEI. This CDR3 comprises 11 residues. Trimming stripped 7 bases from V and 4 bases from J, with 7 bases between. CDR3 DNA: TGTGCCAGCACCGACAGCTATGGCTACACCTTC. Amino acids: CASTDSYGYTF.

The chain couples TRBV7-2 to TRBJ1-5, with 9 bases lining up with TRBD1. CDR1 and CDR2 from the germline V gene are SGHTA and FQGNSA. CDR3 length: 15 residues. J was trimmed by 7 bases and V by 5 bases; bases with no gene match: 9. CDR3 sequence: CASSQLQGASQPQHF. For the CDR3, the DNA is TGTGCCAGCAGCCAATTACAGGGGGCTAGCCAGCCCCAGCATTTT.

The CDR3 is CASRGQLRTEAFF. Here the CDR3 DNA reads TGTGCCAGCAGAGGACAGTTGCGCACTGAAGCTTTCTTT. The gene calls are TRBV12-3 or TRBV12-4 and TRBJ1-1; possible D gene TRBD1, 6 bases. The CDR3 loop spans 13 amino acids. V was shortened by 6 bases and J by 4 bases, with 12 bases between the two germline ends.

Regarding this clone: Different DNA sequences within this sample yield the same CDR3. The CDR3 coding sequence is TGTGCCAGCAGCGTCGAAGACAGGGGTAATTCACCCCTCCACTTT. It translates to CASSVEDRGNSPLHF. The rearrangement links TRBV9 to TRBJ1-6, with 8 bases identical to TRBD1. The CDR3 length is 15 residues. The V gene's germline CDR1 is SGDLS and CDR2 YYNGEE. With V trimmed by 2 bases and J by 6 bases, 4 bases remained unmatched.